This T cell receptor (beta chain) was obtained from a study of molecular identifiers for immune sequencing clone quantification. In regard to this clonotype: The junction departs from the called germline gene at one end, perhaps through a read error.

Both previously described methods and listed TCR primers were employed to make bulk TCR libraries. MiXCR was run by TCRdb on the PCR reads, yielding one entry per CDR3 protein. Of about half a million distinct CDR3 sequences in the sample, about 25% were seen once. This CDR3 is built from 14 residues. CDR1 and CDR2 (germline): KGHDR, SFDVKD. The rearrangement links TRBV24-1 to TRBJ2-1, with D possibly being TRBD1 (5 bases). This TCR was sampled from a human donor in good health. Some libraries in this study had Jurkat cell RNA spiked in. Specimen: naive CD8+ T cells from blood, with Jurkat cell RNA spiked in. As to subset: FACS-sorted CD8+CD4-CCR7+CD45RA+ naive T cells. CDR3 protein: CATSERQGFDELFF. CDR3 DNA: TGTGCCACCAGTGAGAGGCAGGGTTTCGATGAGCTGTTCTTC.